The rows below give T cell receptor beta chains drawn from one sample of a study of cytomegalovirus exposure and HLA in healthy donors. Clones were sequenced by immunoSEQ multiplex PCR, and TCRdb holds only the in-frame ones, with some missing. The sample contains 70,000 to 80,000 clones, approximately 94% of which appear only once. Sequencing was carried out using PBMCs. Receptor source: a woman aged 18-29 years in good health and CMV-seropositive. CDR3s include the opening cysteine and the closing phenylalanine or tryptophan. Fields, in order: D gene, clone size, V gene, J gene, CDR3 protein, CDR3 DNA. A D gene is named only where the DNA matches it firmly. Clone size, where shown, is once, few, many, or a class for clones that have expanded.

TRBD2	NA	TRBV29-1	TRBJ2-7	CSVGTSGTYEQYF	TGCAGCGTTGGGACTAGCGGGACCTACGAGCAGTACTTC
TRBD1	NA	TRBV9	TRBJ1-1	CASSVASSGTGGRDTEAFF	TGTGCCAGCAGCGTAGCTTCCTCCGGGACAGGGGGCCGTGACACTGAAGCTTTCTTT
NA	NA	TRBV7-9	TRBJ2-2	CASSLGPGTGELFF	TGTGCCAGCAGCTTAGGGCCAGGGACCGGGGAGCTGTTTTTT
TRBD2	NA	TRBV27	TRBJ2-1	CASSISSGMSYNEQFF	TGTGCCAGCAGTATATCGAGCGGGATGTCCTACAATGAGCAGTTCTTC
NA	once	TRBV19	TRBJ2-1	CASRERGTDNEQFF	TGTGCCAGTAGGGAGAGGGGGACCGACAATGAGCAGTTCTTC
NA	once	TRBV28	TRBJ1-2	CASSFPGSSYGYTF	TGTGCCAGCAGTTTTCCCGGGAGTTCCTATGGCTACACCTTC
NA	NA	TRBV5-5	TRBJ1-6	CASSLSAGSPLHF	TGTGCCAGCAGCTTGTCGGCGGGATCACCCCTCCACTTT
NA	NA	TRBV11-3	TRBJ2-5	CASSLGETQYF	TGTGCCAGCAGCCTCGGAGAGACCCAGTACTTC
TRBD1	NA	TRBV7-2	TRBJ1-2	CASRADRDDYGYTF	TGTGCCAGCAGGGCCGACAGGGACGACTATGGCTACACCTTC
TRBD1	NA	TRBV18	TRBJ2-4	CASSGTGGKNIQYF	TGTGCCAGCTCGGGGACAGGGGGCAAAAACATTCAGTACTTC
TRBD2	NA	TRBV4-1	TRBJ2-1	CASSPERLSSGIEPSYNEQFF	TGCGCCAGCAGCCCCGAAAGGCTTAGTAGCGGGATAGAACCCTCCTACAATGAGCAGTTCTTC
TRBD1	NA	TRBV27	TRBJ1-4	CASSPGTGAEKLFF	TGTGCCAGCAGTCCCGGGACAGGGGCTGAAAAACTGTTTTTT
NA	NA	TRBV28	TRBJ1-5	CASSFMRNQPQHF	TGTGCCAGCAGTTTCATGAGGAATCAGCCCCAGCATTTT
TRBD1	NA	TRBV4-1	TRBJ2-1	CASSQLDRGHEQFF	TGCGCCAGCAGCCAACTTGACAGGGGACATGAGCAGTTCTTC
NA	NA	TRBV19	TRBJ2-7	CASGGSRVNEQYF	TGTGCCAGTGGGGGGAGCAGAGTCAACGAGCAGTACTTC